The clone carrying this T cell receptor beta chain was counted a few times. This CDR3 has 15 amino acids. V lost 4 bases, J lost 0 bases, and 12 bases lay in between. Germline CDR1 is SSHAT and CDR2 is FNYEAQ (reference sequence). With a J-beta primer mix and a sample-barcoded 5' primer, a second PCR ran roughly 6 to 12 cycles. Each CDR3 protein gets one entry after TCRdb re-called the 5' RACE reads with MiXCR. The sample contains about 1.7 million distinct CDR3 sequences, roughly 27% of which appear only once. These data originate in a study of blood T cells in healthy people across ages. The sample comprised blood. The chain couples TRBV7-7 to TRBJ2-5; no reliable D call. The sequence was obtained from a woman aged 25-40 years in good health. The chain's CDR3 is CASSYSDSYQETQYF. The CDR3 bases are TGTGCCAGCAGCTACAGTGACTCATACCAAGAGACCCAGTACTTC.